This T cell receptor beta chain was documented in a study of blood T cell repertoires in COVID-19. The overall study: Specimens from acute and convalescent COVID-19 originated in the United States, Italy and Spain. T cells, B-cell-depleted T cells, or PBMCs supplied cDNA or gDNA.

This CDR3 spans 15 amino acids. The germline V gene encodes CDR1 MDHEN and CDR2 SYDVKM. V lost 2 bases and J 0 bases, leaving 8 bases between the germline ends. This clone has a handful of counts. Per the study methods: Amplification of reference gene primers provided the estimated nucleated cell counts. This table comes from immunoSEQ multiplex PCR, and its TCRdb copy is limited to in-frame clones, with some not included. The V and J calls and clone size are taken from that table; D and trimming were inferred from the DNA. Found here are around 110,000 clones, approximately 80% of them singletons; the top ten hold 0.7% to 0.85%.

The chain uses TRBV28 and TRBJ1-3; the D gene is possibly TRBD1 (5 bases). This TCR was sampled from a woman aged 70-85 years with acute or convalescent COVID-19. The sequenced material came from peripheral blood. DNA for the CDR3: TGTGCCAGCAGTTTAATAGGGGTCTCTGGAAACACCATATATTTT. Translated: CASSLIGVSGNTIYF.